This entry concerns a single T cell receptor (beta chain). This sample stems from a study of T cells after yellow fever vaccination. Overall study context: Where fractions had low cell numbers, libraries were prepared from them with the SMART-Seq v4 Ultra Low Input RNA kit.

Each CDR3 protein gets one entry after TCRdb re-called the 5' RACE reads with MiXCR. The table records roughly 400,000 distinct CDR3 sequences, around 19% of them present only once. V lost 3 bases to trimming and J lost 4 bases, with 13 bases between them. This CDR3 is built from 14 residues. Germline loops: CDR1 SQVTM, CDR2 ANQGSEA. The sample consisted of PBMCs, taken before the yellow fever booster vaccination. This TCR was recovered from a man between 18 and 29 years old who received the YFV17D yellow fever vaccine. The rearrangement joins TRBV29-1 to TRBJ2-1; no reliable D call. The CDR3 loop reads CSVEGQEKYNEQFF. The CDR3, as DNA: TGCAGCGTTGAGGGTCAGGAGAAGTACAATGAGCAGTTCTTC.